This T cell receptor beta chain comes out of a study of blood T cell repertoires in COVID-19 (dated by TCRdb to between 2020 and 2021). Notes on the research overall: Samples from collaborators originated in the United States, Italy and Spain and spanned both the acute and convalescent phases of COVID-19. The prospective study material was composed of cDNA or gDNA derived from T cells, B-cell-depleted T cells, or PBMCs. The dataset comprised deeply sampled blood TCRbeta repertoires from subjects exposed to, actively infected with, or recovered from COVID-19. The repertoires were released in a freely available public database intended as a resource for research on the immune response to SARS-CoV-2. The samples were drawn from the first 160 participants of the ongoing ImmuneRACE study and from roughly 1,300 subjects provided by 6 global collaborators. Sample metadata almost always included a de-identified subject ID, COVID-19 status, age in years and sex. Where available, HLA class I and class II types were obtained from metadata supplied by the sample provider rather than from assay-based typing. Overall results and qualifications from the work: The amount of clinical and demographic metadata varied by source and participant and was provided uncurated.

About this clone: No antigen is known for it. Qualities for individual bases were not recorded, and no much larger clone is one base off.

One collaborating source in Seattle enrolled patients while the patients were actively infected and followed the patients over time throughout the course of disease. The collaborating institutions used their own protocols to collect whole blood in K2EDTA tubes. Collaborator samples were shipped for TCRbeta analysis as frozen whole blood, isolated PBMCs, or DNA extracted from either sample type. Trimming at the junction amounts to 5 bases on V and 1 base on J, and the germline ends lie 6 bases apart. Inclusive of the bounding cysteine and phenylalanine, the CDR3 is 13 residues long. Solely the CDR3 DNA is kept, with 39 bases framed from the first base. From the germline V gene (reference sequence), CDR1 is MNHEY and CDR2 is SMNVEV. TCRbeta CDR3 regions were amplified from genomic DNA using the immunoSEQ Assay, a bias-controlled multiplex PCR. On the authors' methods: Nucleated cell counts per sample were estimated from amplification of reference gene primers within the assay. Sequence reads were collapsed and filtered to measure the absolute abundance of every unique TCRbeta CDR3 rearrangement. For each sample, productive Simpson clonality was calculated by taking the square root of Simpson's diversity index across productive rearrangements. TCRdb mirrors the immuneACCESS table, restricted to in-frame sequences. Some clones are absent from its copies; in checked studies, under half trace to an unresolved V gene, and the reason for the others is unknown. V, J and clone size are those of that table, while D and trimming were read from the DNA. Here the sample has a few hundred thousand clones; roughly 87% occur a single time. The leading ten clones occupy around 4% of the sample.

This receptor chain uses TRBV27 and TRBJ1-3; the D gene lacks a confident call. This TCR was sampled from a woman aged 60 to 75 with COVID-19, enrolled during active disease. Sequencing used peripheral blood. The nucleotide sequence reads TGTGCCAGCAGTACGGTGTCTGGAAACACCATATATTTT. Its translation is CASSTVSGNTIYF.